This T cell receptor (beta chain) comes out of a study of CXCR3-negative and CXCR3-positive naive CD8 T cells. This CDR3 has 18 residues. From germline, CDR1 is PRHDT and CDR2 FYEKMQ (reference sequence). On this clonotype: The antigen remains undetermined.

Study-wide results and caveats: Comparably high diversity was seen in both naive subsets, and much lower diversity in memory CD8+ cells. Naive subsets did not differ in surface CD5, and TRB CDR3 properties served to infer TCR strength. In CXCR3-positive naive cells, the TRB CDR3s were more hydrophobic than in CXCR3-negative naive cells. Whereas memory cells differed, naive CXCR3-negative and CXCR3-positive cells shared similar TRBV-TRBJ usage.

Carrying UMI labels, the TRB cDNA libraries were prepared through 5' RACE. TCRdb re-called the 5' RACE reads and catalogs CDR3 proteins one per entry, DNA excluded. The table for this sample gives tens of thousands of distinct CDR3 sequences. The naive CD8+ gate required CD45RO-CCR7+CD27+CD95- phenotype. The chain joins TRBV13 to TRBJ2-3; the D gene TCRdb calls, TRBD2, cannot be checked with no DNA. The receptor's source is a human donor in good health. Some clones in this sample may be carry-over from other donors' samples. The specimen sequenced was naive CXCR3+ CD8+ T cells from blood. Subset: CD45RO-CCR7+CD27+CD95- naive CD8+ T cells expressing CXCR3 (TNR3+). CDR3 residues: CASSFPSTAGLAADTQYF.